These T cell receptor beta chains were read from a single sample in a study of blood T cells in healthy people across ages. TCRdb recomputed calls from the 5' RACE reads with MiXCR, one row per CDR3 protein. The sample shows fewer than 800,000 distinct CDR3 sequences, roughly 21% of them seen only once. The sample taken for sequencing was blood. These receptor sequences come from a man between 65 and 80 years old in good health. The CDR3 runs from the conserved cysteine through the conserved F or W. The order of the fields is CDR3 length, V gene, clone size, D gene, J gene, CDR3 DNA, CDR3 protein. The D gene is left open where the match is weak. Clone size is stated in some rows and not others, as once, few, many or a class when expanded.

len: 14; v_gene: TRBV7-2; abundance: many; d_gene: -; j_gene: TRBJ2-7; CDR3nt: TGTGCCAGCAGCTTAGTACTAGAGGGCTCCGAGCAGTACTTC; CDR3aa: CASSLVLEGSEQYF
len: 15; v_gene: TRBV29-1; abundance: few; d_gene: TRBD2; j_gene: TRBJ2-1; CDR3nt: TGCAGCGTTGACCCTAGCGGGGCACTCTACAATGAGCAGTTCTTC; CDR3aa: CSVDPSGALYNEQFF
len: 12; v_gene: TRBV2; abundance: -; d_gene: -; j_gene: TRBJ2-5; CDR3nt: TGTGCCAGCGGTGAGGCAGGAGAGACCCAGTACTTC; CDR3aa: CASGEAGETQYF
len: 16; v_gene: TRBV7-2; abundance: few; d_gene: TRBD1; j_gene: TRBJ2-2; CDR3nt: TGTGCCAGCAGCAAAACCGGGACAGGGAGGACCGGGGAGCTGTTTTTT; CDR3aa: CASSKTGTGRTGELFF
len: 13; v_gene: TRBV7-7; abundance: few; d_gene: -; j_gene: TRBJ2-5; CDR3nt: TGTGCTAGCAGCGTCTTAGCGGAAGAGACCCAGTACTTC; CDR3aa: CASSVLAEETQYF
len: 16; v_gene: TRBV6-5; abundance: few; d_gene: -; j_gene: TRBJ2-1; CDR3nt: TGTGCCAGCAGTTACGAAGGGGGATCCGGGGGGAATGAGCAGTTCTTC; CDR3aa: CASSYEGGSGGNEQFF
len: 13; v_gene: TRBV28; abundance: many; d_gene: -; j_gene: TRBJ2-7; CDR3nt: TGTGCCAGCAGTTCCCTACCTAGAGGGGAGCAGTACTTC; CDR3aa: CASSSLPRGEQYF
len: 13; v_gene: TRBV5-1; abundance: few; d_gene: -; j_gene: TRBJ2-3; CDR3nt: TGCGCCAGCAGCACGGACACCACAGATACGCAGTATTTT; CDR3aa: CASSTDTTDTQYF
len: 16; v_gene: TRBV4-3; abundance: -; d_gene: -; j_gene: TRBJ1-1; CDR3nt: TGCGCCAGCAGCCAAGAACTGGGGGCCCTGAACACTGAAGCTTTCTTT; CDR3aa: CASSQELGALNTEAFF
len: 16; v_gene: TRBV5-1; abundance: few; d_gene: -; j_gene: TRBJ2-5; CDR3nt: TGCGCCAGCAGCTTGGCGAGACTAGGGGGCCAAGAGACCCAGTGCTTC; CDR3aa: CASSLARLGGQETQCF
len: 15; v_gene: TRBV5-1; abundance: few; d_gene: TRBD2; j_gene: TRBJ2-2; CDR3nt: TGCGCCAGCAGCTTAGGAGTAGCGGGGACCGGGGAGCTGTTTTTT; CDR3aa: CASSLGVAGTGELFF
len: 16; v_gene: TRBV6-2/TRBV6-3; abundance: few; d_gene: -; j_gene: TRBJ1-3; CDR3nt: TGTGCCAGCAGTTACCCGGACATCTACTCTGGAAACACCATATATTTT; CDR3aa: CASSYPDIYSGNTIYF
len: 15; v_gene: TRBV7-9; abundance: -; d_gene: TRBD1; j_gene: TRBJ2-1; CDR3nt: TGTGCCAGCAGCTCCCGGGACAGGGAATACAATGAGCAGTTCTTC; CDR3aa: CASSSRDREYNEQFF
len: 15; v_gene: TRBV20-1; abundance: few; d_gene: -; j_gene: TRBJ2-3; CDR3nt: TGCAGTGCTAGTAAGCGGAGCCCTAGCACAGATACGCAGTATTTT; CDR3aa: CSASKRSPSTDTQYF
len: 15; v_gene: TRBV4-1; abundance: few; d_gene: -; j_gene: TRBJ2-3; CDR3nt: TGCGCCAGCAGGCGTGGGGGCGGGACTGAAGATACGCAGTATTTT; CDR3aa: CASRRGGGTEDTQYF
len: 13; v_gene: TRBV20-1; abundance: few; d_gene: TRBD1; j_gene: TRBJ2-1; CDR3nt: TGCAGTGCCCCGGACAGGGGCTTCAATGAGCAGTTCTTC; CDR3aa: CSAPDRGFNEQFF
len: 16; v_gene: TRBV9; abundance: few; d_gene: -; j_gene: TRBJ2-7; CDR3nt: TGTGCCAGCAGCGTAGGCGGTAGCGCAACTATGGGGGAGCAGTACTTC; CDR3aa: CASSVGGSATMGEQYF
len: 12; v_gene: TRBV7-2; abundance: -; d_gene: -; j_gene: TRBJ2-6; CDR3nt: TGTGCCGGCAGCCGCCCTGCCAACGTCCTGACTTTC; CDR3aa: CAGSRPANVLTF
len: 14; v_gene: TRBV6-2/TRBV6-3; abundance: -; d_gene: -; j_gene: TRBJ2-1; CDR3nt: TGTGCCAGCAAACCGGGACTCCGAGGGCATGAGCAGTTCTTC; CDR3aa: CASKPGLRGHEQFF
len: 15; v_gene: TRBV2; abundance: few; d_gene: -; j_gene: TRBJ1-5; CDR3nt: TGTGCCAGCAGTGAGGCGCTTCAGGGAAATCAGCCCCAGCATTTT; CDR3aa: CASSEALQGNQPQHF
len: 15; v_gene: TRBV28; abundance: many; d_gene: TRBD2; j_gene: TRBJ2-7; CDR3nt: TGTGCCAGCAGTTTTGTCCCCGGGAGGGCCTACGAGCAGTACTTC; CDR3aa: CASSFVPGRAYEQYF
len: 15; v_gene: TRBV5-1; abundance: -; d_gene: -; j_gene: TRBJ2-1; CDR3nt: TGCGCCAGCAGCTTAGAAGACAGCCAGGGGTATGAGCAGTTCTTC; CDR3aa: CASSLEDSQGYEQFF
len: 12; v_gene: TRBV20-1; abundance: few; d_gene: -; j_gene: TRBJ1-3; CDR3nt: TGCAGTGCCAGACCCTCTGGAAACACCATATATTTT; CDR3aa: CSARPSGNTIYF